The clone carrying this T cell receptor (beta chain) was counted only a few times. A read error may explain this, as a much larger clone is one base away. This entry is derived from a study of regulatory T cells in long-lasting Graves disease. According to the study, TCR beta libraries were built with iRepertoire HTBI primers and CDR3-region Arm-PCR. TCRdb processed the multiplex PCR reads anew with MiXCR; each CDR3 protein has one entry. The sample has roughly 420,000 distinct CDR3 sequences, roughly 17% seen once. V was trimmed by 3 bases and J by 8 bases, leaving 18 bases between them. CDR1 is SEHNR and CDR2 is FQNEAQ in the germline V gene (reference sequence). The CDR3 has 15 amino acids. Time point denoted: newly diagnosed GD, antithyroid drugs for less than 3 months. TCR sequences were obtained from RNA taken from PBMCs. The patients were enrolled through endocrinology in Xi'an, China. The data were also submitted as part of a second study, on T cells in Graves' hyperthyroidism and ophthalmopathy. From that second work: Ophthalmopathy and stable hyperthyroidism were separated by a 13 V-J model.

The specimen comprised peripheral blood mononuclear cells (PBMCs), sampled at new diagnosis, from a patient treated with antithyroid drugs. This chain links TRBV7-9 with TRBJ2-3; D tentatively fits TRBD1 or TRBD2 (5 bases each). The origin of this receptor is a woman younger than 35 with Graves disease. The CDR3 sequence is CASSFGDGNLSTQYF. In nucleotides, the CDR3 is TGTGCCAGCAGCTTCGGGGACGGAAATCTGAGTACGCAGTATTTT.